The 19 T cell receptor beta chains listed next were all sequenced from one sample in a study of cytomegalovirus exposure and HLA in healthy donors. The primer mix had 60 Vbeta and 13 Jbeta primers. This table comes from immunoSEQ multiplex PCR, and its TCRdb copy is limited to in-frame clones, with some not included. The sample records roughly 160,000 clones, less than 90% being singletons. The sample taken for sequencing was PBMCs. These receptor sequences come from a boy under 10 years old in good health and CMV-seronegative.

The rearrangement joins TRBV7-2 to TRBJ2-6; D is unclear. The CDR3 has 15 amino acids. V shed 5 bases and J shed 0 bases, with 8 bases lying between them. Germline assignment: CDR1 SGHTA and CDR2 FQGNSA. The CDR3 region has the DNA TGTGCCAGCAGCCCGCAGATCTCTGGGGCCAACGTCCTGACTTTC. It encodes CASSPQISGANVLTF.

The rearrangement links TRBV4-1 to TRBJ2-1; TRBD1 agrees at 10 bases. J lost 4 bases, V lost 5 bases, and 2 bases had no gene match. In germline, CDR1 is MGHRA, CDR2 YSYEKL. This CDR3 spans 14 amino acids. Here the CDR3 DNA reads TGCGCCAGCAGCGGGACAGGGGTTTACAATGAGCAGTTCTTC. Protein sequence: CASSGTGVYNEQFF.

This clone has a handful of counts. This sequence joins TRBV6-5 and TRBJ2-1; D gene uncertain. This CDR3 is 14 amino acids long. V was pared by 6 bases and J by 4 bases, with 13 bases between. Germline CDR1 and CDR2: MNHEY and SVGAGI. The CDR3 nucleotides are TGTGCCAGCAGGCCTAGTCCTCGTTACAATGAGCAGTTCTTC. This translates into CASRPSPRYNEQFF.

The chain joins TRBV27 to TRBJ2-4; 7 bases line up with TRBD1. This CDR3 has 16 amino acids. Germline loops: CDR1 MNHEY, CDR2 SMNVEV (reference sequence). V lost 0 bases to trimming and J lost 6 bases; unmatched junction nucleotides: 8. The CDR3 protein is CASSLSAGTELNIQYF. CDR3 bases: TGTGCCAGCAGTTTATCTGCCGGGACAGAATTAAACATTCAGTACTTC.

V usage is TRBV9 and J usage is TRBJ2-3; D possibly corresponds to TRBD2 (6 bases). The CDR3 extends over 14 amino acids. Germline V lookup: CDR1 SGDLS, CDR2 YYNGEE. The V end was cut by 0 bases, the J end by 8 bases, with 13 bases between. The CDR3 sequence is CASSVAGVGRTQYF. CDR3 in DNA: TGTGCCAGCAGCGTAGCGGGAGTAGGGCGTACGCAGTATTTT.

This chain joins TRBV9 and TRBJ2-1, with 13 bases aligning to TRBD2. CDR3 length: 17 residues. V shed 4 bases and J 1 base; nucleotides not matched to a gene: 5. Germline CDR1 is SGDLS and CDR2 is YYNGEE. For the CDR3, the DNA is TGTGCCAGCAGCTCACTAGCGGGAGGGCCATCCTACAATGAGCAGTTCTTC. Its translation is CASSSLAGGPSYNEQFF.

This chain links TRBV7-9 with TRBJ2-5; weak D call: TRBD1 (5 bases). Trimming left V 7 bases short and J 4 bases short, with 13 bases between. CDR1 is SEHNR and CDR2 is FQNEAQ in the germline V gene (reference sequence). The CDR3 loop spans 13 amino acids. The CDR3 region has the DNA TGTGCCAGCACCGACAGTGCTCGAGAGACCCAGTACTTC. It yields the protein CASTDSARETQYF.

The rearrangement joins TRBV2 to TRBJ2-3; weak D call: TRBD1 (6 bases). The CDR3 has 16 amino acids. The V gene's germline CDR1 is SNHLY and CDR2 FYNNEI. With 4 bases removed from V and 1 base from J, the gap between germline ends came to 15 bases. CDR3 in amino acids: CASSAGNSGGTDTQYF. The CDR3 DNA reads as TGTGCCAGCAGTGCCGGGAACTCAGGGGGCACAGATACGCAGTATTTT.

DNA for the CDR3: TGTGCCAGCAGTTACGGGACAGGGTCCAATACGCAGTATTTT. Translation gives CASSYGTGSNTQYF. The V gene is TRBV6-6, the J gene TRBJ2-3; 9 nucleotides agree with TRBD1. CDR1 and CDR2 from the germline V gene are MNHNY and SVGAGI (reference sequence). The CDR3 has 14 amino acids. The trim removed 2 bases at V and 7 bases at J, leaving 4 bases unmatched.

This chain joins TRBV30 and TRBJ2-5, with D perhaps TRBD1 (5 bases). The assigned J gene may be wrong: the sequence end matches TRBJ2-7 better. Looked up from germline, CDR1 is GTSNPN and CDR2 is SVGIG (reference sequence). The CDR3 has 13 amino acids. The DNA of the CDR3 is TGTGCCTGGAAGCCGTGGGGCGCCTACGAGCAGTACTTC. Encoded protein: CAWKPWGAYEQYF.

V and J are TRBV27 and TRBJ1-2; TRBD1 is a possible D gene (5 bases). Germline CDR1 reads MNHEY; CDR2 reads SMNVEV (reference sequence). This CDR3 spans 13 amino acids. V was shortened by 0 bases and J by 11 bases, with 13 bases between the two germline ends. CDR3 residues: CASSLSRGLLYTF. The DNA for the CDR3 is TGTGCCAGCAGTTTATCTAGGGGCCTTCTATACACCTTC.

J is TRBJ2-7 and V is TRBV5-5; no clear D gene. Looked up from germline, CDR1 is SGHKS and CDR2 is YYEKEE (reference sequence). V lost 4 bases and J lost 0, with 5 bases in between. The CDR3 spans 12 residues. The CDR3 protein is CASSLSSYEQYF. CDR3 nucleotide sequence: TGTGCCAGCAGCCTAAGCTCCTACGAGCAGTACTTC.

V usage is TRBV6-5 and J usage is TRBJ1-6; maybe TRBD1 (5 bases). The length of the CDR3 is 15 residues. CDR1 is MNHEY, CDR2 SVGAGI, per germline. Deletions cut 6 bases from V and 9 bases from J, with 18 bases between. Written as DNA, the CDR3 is TGTGCCAGCAGCAGGGACTCTCAAGGGAGTTCACCCCTCCACTTT. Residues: CASSRDSQGSSPLHF.

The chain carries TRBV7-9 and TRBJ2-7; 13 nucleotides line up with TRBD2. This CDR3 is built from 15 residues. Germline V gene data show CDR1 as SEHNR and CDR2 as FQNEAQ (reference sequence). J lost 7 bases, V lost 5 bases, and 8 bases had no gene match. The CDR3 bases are TGTGCCAGCAGCCCAAACGGACTAGCGGGAGAGGAGCAGTACTTC. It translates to CASSPNGLAGEEQYF.

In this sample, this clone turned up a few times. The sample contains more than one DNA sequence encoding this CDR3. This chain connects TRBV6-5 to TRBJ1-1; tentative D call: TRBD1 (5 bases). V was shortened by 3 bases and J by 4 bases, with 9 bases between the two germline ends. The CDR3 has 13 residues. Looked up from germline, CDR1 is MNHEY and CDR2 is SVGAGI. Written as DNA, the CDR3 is TGTGCCAGCAGTTATGGGGGAGGCACTGAAGCTTTCTTT. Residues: CASSYGGGTEAFF.

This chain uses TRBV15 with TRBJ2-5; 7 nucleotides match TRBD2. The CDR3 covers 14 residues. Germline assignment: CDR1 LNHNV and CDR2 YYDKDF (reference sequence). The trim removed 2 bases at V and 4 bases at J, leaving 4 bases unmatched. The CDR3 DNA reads TGTGCCACCAGCAGAATGACTAGCCGAGAGACCCAGTACTTC. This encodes CATSRMTSRETQYF.

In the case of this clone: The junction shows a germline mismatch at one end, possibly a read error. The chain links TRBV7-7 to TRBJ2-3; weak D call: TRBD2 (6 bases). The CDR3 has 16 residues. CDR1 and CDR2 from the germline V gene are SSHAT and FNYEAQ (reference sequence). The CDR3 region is CASSLGIGSGTDTQYF. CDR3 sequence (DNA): TGTGCTAGCAGCTTAGGGATCGGGAGTGGTACAGATACGCAGTATTTT. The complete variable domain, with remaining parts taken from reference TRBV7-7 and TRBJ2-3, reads GAGVSQSPRYKVTKRGQDVTLRCDPISSHATLYWYQQALGQGPEFLTYFNYEAQPDKSGLPSDRFSAERPEGSISTLTIQRTEQRDSAMYRCASSLGIGSGTDTQYFGPGTRLTVL.

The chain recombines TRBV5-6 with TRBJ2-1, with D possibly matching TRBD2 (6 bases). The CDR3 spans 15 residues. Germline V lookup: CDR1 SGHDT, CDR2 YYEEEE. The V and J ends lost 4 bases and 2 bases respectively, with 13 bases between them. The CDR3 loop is CASSLLSGTYNEQFF. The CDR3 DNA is TGTGCCAGCAGCCTCCTTAGCGGTACCTACAATGAGCAGTTCTTC.

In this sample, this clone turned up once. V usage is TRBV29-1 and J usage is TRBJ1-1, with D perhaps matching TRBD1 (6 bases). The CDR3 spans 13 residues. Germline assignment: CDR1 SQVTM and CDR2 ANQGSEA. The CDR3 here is CIIRTGRNTEAFF. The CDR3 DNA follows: TGCATCATAAGAACAGGGAGGAACACTGAAGCTTTCTTT.